This T cell receptor beta chain derives from a study of liver allograft versus peripheral blood T cells. For the study at large: What was compared were the T cell receptor repertoires in transplanted livers and those in the peripheral blood of recipients.

Study outcomes and limitations: Liver allograft and peripheral blood T cell receptor repertoires reportedly differed.

This clonotype appeared a few times. Its antigen is not known. V dropped 6 bases and J dropped 1 base, with 3 bases sitting between them. The germline V gene encodes CDR1 MNHEY and CDR2 SMNVEV (reference sequence). The CDR3 extends over 12 amino acids. TCRdb passed the reads through MiXCR, listing each CDR3 protein once. The table includes fewer than 15,000 distinct CDR3 sequences, approximately 17% detected once. This receptor was obtained from a human patient who had a liver transplant. Some T cells may be supplied by the graft donor. The genes are TRBV27 and TRBJ2-2; D ambiguous. The chain's CDR3 is CASSWNTGELFF. The CDR3 bases are TGTGCCAGCAGCTGGAACACCGGGGAGCTGTTTTTT.